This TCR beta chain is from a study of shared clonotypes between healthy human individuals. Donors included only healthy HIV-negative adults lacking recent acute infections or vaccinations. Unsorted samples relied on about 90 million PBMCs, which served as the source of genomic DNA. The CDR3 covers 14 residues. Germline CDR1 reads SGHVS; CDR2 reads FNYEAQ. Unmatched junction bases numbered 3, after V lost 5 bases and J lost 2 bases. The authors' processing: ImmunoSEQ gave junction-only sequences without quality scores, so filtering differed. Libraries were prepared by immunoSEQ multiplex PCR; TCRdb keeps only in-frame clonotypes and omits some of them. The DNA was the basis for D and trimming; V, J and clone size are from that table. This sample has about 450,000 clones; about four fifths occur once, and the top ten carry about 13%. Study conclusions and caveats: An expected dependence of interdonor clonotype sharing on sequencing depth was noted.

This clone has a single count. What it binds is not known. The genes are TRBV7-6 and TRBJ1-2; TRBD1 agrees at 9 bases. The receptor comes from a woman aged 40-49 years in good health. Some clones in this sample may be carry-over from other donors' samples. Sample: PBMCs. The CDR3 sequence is CASSPDRGNYGYTF. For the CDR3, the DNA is TGTGCCAGCAGCCCGGACAGGGGCAACTATGGCTACACCTTC.